The rows below give T cell receptor beta chains drawn from one sample of a study of PD-L1 blockade in urothelial cancer. Data came from immunoSEQ multiplex PCR; TCRdb stores just in-frame clones and leaves some out. The sample yields 90,000 to 120,000 clones, about 85% seen once. This material consisted of PBMCs, taken around atezolizumab (anti-PD-L1) treatment. Receptors originate from a man in his fifties or sixties with urothelial cancer. Each CDR3 is given with its conserved first and last residue. The order of the fields is clone size, J gene, D gene, V gene, CDR3 DNA, CDR3 protein. D genes are given only for firm matches. Not every row has a clone size; where given, it reads once, few, many or a size class.

abundance: once
j_gene: TRBJ2-1
d_gene: TRBD2
v_gene: TRBV28
CDR3nt: TGTGCCAGCAGTTTATTGACTAGCGGGGGGTACAATGAGCAGTTCTTC
CDR3aa: CASSLLTSGGYNEQFF

abundance: -
j_gene: TRBJ2-5
d_gene: TRBD2
v_gene: TRBV11-2
CDR3nt: TGTGCCAGCAGCTTAGATCTGGCGGGAGGATATCCCCAGTACTTC
CDR3aa: CASSLDLAGGYPQYF

abundance: -
j_gene: TRBJ2-7
d_gene: -
v_gene: TRBV27
CDR3nt: TGTGCCAGCAGATTATATCGGGATAGCGACGAGCAGTACTTC
CDR3aa: CASRLYRDSDEQYF

abundance: -
j_gene: TRBJ1-1
d_gene: -
v_gene: TRBV10-3
CDR3nt: TGTGCCGCTTCGGGGGGGGACACTGAAGCTTTCTTT
CDR3aa: CAASGGDTEAFF

abundance: few
j_gene: TRBJ2-2
d_gene: TRBD1
v_gene: TRBV7-2
CDR3nt: TGTGCCAGCAGCGACAGGGAGTACACCGGGGAGCTGTTTTTT
CDR3aa: CASSDREYTGELFF

abundance: -
j_gene: TRBJ2-1
d_gene: -
v_gene: TRBV5-1
CDR3nt: TGCGCCAGCAGCTTGGTCGCGGTGAGCTCCTACAATGAGCAGTTCTTC
CDR3aa: CASSLVAVSSYNEQFF

abundance: -
j_gene: TRBJ1-2
d_gene: TRBD1
v_gene: TRBV28
CDR3nt: TGTGCCAGCATCCCGGCGGGACAGGGGGTAGCAAACTATGGCTACACCTTC
CDR3aa: CASIPAGQGVANYGYTF

abundance: -
j_gene: TRBJ2-7
d_gene: TRBD2
v_gene: TRBV27
CDR3nt: TGTGCCAGCAGTGCCTCTAGCGGGAGGTTTCGCGAGCAGTACTTC
CDR3aa: CASSASSGRFREQYF

abundance: -
j_gene: TRBJ2-1
d_gene: TRBD2
v_gene: TRBV2
CDR3nt: TGTGCCAGCGGGCGGGAGGTCCTCAATGAGCAGTTCTTC
CDR3aa: CASGREVLNEQFF

abundance: -
j_gene: TRBJ2-7
d_gene: TRBD1
v_gene: TRBV28
CDR3nt: TGTGCCAGCTTGACGACAGGGAATCACTACGAGCAGTACTTC
CDR3aa: CASLTTGNHYEQYF

abundance: -
j_gene: TRBJ1-4
d_gene: -
v_gene: TRBV5-5
CDR3nt: TGTGCCAGCGGAGAAGGCGTTGAAAAACTGTTTTTT
CDR3aa: CASGEGVEKLFF

abundance: -
j_gene: TRBJ2-1
d_gene: -
v_gene: TRBV5-1
CDR3nt: TGCGCCAGCACGAGGGTGAGCGACTCCTACAATGAGCAGTTCTTC
CDR3aa: CASTRVSDSYNEQFF